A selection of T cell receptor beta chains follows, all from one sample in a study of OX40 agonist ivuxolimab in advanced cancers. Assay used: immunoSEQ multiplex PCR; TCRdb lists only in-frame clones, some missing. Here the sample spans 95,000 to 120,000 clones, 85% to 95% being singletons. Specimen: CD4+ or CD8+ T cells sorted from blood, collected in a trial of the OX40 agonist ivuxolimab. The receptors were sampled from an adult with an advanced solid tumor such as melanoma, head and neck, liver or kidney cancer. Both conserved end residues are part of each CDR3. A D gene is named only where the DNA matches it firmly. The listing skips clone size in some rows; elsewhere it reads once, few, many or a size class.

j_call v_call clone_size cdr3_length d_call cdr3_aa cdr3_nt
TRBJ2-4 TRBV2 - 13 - CASTRVTKNIQYF TGTGCCAGTACTAGGGTCACCAAAAACATTCAGTACTTC
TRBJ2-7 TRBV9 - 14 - CASSVGTAGNEQYF TGTGCCAGCAGCGTAGGGACAGCGGGGAACGAGCAGTACTTC
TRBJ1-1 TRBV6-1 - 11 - CASSAKNGAFF TGTGCCAGCAGTGCCAAGAACGGAGCTTTCTTT
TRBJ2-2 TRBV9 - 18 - CASSVDMGAFANTGELFF TGTGCCAGCAGCGTAGATATGGGAGCCTTCGCGAACACCGGGGAGCTGTTTTTT
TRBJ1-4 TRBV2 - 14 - CASSEGLFNEKLFF TGTGCCAGCAGTGAAGGTTTATTTAATGAAAAACTGTTTTTT
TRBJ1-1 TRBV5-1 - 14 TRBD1 CASSPGQTNTEAFF TGCGCCAGCAGCCCGGGACAGACGAACACTGAAGCTTTCTTT
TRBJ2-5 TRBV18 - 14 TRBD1 CASSRGQGQETQYF TGTGCCAGCTCACGTGGACAGGGACAAGAGACCCAGTACTTC
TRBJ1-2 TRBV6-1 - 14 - CASSEWLVGHGYTF TGTGCCAGCAGTGAATGGTTAGTGGGCCATGGCTACACCTTC
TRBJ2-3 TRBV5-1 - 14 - CASSPDSNTDTQYF TGCGCCAGCAGCCCGGACAGCAACACAGATACGCAGTATTTT
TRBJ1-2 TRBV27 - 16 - CASSLDHLTANYGYTF TGTGCCAGCAGTCTTGACCACCTGACGGCTAACTATGGCTACACCTTC
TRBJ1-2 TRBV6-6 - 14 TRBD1 CASRIRQGAQGYTF TGTGCCAGCAGAATACGACAGGGGGCGCAGGGCTACACCTTC
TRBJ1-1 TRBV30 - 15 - CAWTHRSASYTEAFF TGTGCCTGGACCCATCGATCGGCGTCGTATACTGAAGCTTTCTTT
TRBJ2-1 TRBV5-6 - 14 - CASSPMDTDDEQFF TGTGCCAGCAGCCCCATGGACACTGACGATGAGCAGTTCTTC
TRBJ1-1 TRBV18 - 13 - CASSGQENTEAFF TGTGCCAGCTCGGGGCAGGAGAACACTGAAGCTTTCTTT
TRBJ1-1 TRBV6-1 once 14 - CASSREGSNTEAFF TGTGCCAGCAGTCGAGAGGGCTCGAACACTGAAGCTTTCTTT
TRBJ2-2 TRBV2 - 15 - CASSETRANTGELFF TGTGCCAGCAGTGAAACCAGGGCGAACACCGGGGAGCTGTTTTTT
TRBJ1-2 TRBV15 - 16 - CATSRDRGGIDYGYTF TGTGCCACCAGCAGAGATAGGGGGGGAATCGACTATGGCTACACCTTC
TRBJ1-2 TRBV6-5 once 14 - CASTQLGGNYGYTF TGTGCCAGCACCCAACTCGGGGGCAACTATGGCTACACCTTC
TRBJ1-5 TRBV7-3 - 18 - CASSLVWAYPGGNQPQHF TGTGCCAGCAGCCTTGTTTGGGCATATCCCGGGGGCAATCAGCCCCAGCATTTT
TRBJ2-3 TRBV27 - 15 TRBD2 CASRKVAGAADTQYF TGTGCCAGCAGGAAGGTAGCGGGAGCGGCAGATACGCAGTATTTT
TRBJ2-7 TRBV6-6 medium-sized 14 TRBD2 CASSYAAGEYEQYF TGTGCCAGCAGTTACGCAGCGGGAGAGTACGAGCAGTACTTC
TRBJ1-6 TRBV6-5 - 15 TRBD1 CASSQRQGIWSPLHF TGTGCCAGCAGTCAACGACAGGGTATCTGGTCACCCCTCCACTTT
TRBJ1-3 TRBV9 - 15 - CASSVLSSSGNTIYF TGTGCCAGCAGCGTACTGTCTAGTTCTGGAAACACCATATATTTT
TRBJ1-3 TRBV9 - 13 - CASSVDSGNTIYF TGTGCCAGCAGCGTAGACTCTGGAAACACCATATATTTT
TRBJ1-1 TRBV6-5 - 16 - CASSYGYGVENTEAFF TGTGCCAGCAGTTACGGCTACGGAGTCGAGAACACTGAAGCTTTCTTT
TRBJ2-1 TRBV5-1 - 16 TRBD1 CASSRPLTGGHNEQFF TGCGCCAGCAGCCGTCCTTTGACAGGGGGCCACAATGAGCAGTTCTTC
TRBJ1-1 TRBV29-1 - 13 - CSVGGSRDTEAFF TGCAGCGTTGGGGGATCCAGGGACACTGAAGCTTTCTTT
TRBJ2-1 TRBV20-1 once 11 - CSAKSGNEQFF TGCAGTGCTAAAAGCGGCAATGAGCAGTTCTTC
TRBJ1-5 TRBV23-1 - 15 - CTSSPKPNSNQPQHF TGCACCAGCAGTCCCAAGCCGAATAGCAATCAGCCCCAGCATTTT
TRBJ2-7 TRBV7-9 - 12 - CASSLQSREQYF TGTGCCAGCAGCTTACAGAGCCGCGAGCAGTACTTC
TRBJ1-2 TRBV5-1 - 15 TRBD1 CASSLAGGADYGYTF TGCGCCAGCAGCTTGGCAGGGGGCGCCGACTATGGCTACACCTTC
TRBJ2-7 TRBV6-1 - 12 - CATLLSKYEQYF TGTGCCACCCTATTATCGAAATACGAGCAGTACTTC
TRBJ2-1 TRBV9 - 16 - CASSVADPGGYNEQFF TGTGCCAGCAGCGTAGCGGACCCCGGAGGTTACAATGAGCAGTTCTTC
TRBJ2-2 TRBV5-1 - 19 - CASSLEGANRPGGTGELFF TGCGCCAGCAGCTTGGAGGGGGCCAACCGCCCGGGAGGGACCGGGGAGCTGTTTTTT
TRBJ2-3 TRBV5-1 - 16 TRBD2 CASSFSWRENADTQYF TGCGCCAGCAGCTTCTCTTGGCGGGAGAACGCAGATACGCAGTATTTT
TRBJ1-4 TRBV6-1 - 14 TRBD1 CASEGGQINEKLFF TGTGCCAGTGAGGGGGGACAGATTAATGAAAAACTGTTTTTT
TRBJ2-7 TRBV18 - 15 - CASSPPGHFSYEQYF TGTGCCAGCTCACCACCGGGACACTTCTCCTACGAGCAGTACTTC
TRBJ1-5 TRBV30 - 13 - CASGQGGNQPQHF TGTGCCTCCGGGCAGGGAGGCAATCAGCCCCAGCATTTT
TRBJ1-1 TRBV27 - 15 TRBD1 CASTPRQGVDTEAFF TGTGCCAGCACCCCCAGGCAGGGGGTCGACACTGAAGCTTTCTTT
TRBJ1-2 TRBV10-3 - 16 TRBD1 CAITPYVEQGAYGYTF TGTGCCATCACCCCCTATGTGGAACAGGGGGCCTATGGCTACACCTTC
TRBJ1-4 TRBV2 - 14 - CASRESPLLEKLFF TGTGCCAGCAGAGAAAGCCCCCTCCTTGAAAAACTGTTTTTT
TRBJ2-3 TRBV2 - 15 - CASGTGGGGIDTQYF TGTGCCAGCGGAACAGGGGGCGGGGGGATAGATACGCAGTATTTT
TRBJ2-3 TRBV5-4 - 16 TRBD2 CASSSVAGFSTDTQYF TGTGCCAGCAGCTCCGTAGCGGGATTTAGCACAGATACGCAGTATTTT
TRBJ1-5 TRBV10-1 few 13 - CASSEGPNQPQHF TGCGCCAGCAGTGAGGGCCCCAATCAGCCCCAGCATTTT
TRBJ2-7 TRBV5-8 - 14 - CASSLAGQTYEQYF TGTGCCAGCAGCTTGGCGGGTCAGACCTACGAGCAGTACTTC
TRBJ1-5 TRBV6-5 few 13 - CASSYSIGQPQHF TGTGCCAGCAGTTACTCGATAGGTCAGCCCCAGCATTTT
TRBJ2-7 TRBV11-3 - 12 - CASSLGGLEQYF TGTGCCAGCAGCTTAGGAGGGCTCGAGCAGTACTTC
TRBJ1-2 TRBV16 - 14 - CASSKAGLVTGYTF TGTGCCAGCAGCAAGGCGGGGCTGGTAACGGGCTACACCTTC
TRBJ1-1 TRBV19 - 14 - CASNPRGTNTEAFF TGTGCCAGTAACCCGAGGGGTACGAACACTGAAGCTTTCTTT
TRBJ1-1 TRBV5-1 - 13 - CASSRDRNTEAFF TGCGCCAGCAGCCGCGACCGGAACACTGAAGCTTTCTTT
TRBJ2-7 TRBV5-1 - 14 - CASKRDTDSYEQYF TGCGCCAGCAAACGAGACACCGACTCCTACGAGCAGTACTTC
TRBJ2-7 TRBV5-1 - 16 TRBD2 CASSLGPGLGSYEQYF TGCGCCAGCAGCTTGGGACCGGGACTAGGCTCCTACGAGCAGTACTTC
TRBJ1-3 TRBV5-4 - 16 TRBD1 CASSLLGQAAGNTIYF TGTGCCAGCAGCTTACTGGGACAGGCGGCTGGAAACACCATATATTTT
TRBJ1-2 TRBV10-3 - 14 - CAMAREGNSYGYTF TGTGCCATGGCGAGAGAGGGGAATAGCTATGGCTACACCTTC